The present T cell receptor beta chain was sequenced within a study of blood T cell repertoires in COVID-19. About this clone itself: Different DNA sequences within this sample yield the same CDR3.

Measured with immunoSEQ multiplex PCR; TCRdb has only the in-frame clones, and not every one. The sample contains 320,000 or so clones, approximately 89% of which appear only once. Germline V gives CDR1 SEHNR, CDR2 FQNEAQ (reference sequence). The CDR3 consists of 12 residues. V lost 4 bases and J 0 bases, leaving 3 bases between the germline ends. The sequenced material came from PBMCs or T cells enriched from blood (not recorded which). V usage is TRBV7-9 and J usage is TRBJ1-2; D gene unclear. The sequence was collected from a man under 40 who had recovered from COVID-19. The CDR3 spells CASSSSNYGYTF. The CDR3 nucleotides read TGTGCCAGCAGCTCATCTAACTATGGCTACACCTTC.